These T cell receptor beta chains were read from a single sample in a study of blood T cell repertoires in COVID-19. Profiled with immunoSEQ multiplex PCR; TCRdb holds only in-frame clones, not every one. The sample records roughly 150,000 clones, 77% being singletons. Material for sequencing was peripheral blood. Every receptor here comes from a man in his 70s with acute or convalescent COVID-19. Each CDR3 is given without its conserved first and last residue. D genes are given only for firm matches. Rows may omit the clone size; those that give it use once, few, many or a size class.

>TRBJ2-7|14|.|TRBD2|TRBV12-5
ASGLPSGGTSYEQY
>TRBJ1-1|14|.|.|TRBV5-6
ASSPRQTMMNTEAF
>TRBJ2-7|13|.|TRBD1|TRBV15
ATSRDGQGAYEQY
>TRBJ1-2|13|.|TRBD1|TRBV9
ASSVAKTGAYGYT
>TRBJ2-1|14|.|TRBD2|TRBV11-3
ASKSGLAGFYNEQF
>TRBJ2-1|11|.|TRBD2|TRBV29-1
SVGTSGGGEQF
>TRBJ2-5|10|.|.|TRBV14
ASSLRLETQY
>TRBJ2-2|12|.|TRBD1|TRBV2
ASRAGTGPGELF
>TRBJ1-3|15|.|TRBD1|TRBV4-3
ASSQDPDRAPGNTIY
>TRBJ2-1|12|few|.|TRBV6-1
ASKRDRPYNEQF
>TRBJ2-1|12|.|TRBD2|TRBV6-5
ASSNGGALNEQF
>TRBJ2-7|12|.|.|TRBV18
ASSYTGNGNEQY
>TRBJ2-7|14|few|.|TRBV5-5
ASSLFSGEGSYEQY
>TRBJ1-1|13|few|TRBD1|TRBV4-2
ASSQVAGQGAEAF
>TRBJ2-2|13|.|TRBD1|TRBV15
ATSRGTGAGLELF
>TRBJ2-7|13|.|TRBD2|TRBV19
ASSIDSGSPLEQY
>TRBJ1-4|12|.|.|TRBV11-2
TSSLGSLGEKLF
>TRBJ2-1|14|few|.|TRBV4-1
ASSDPGSPSYNEQF
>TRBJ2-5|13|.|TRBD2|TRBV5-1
ASSLGLAGAETQY
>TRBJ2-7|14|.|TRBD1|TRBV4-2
ASSHPTPGQGHEQY
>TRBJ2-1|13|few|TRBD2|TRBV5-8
ASSTTGTSGNEQF
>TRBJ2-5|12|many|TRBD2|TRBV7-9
ASSPSGVVGTQY
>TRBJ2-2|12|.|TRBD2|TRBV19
ASISRGDTGELF
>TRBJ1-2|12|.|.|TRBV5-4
ASSLDAASYGYT
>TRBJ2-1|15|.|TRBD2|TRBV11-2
ARSYGAGEYSYNEQF
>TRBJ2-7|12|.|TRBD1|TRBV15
ATSPRDRYNEQY
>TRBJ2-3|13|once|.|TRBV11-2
ASSLGMRGGDTQY
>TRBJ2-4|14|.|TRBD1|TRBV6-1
ASSEDHRGAKNIQY
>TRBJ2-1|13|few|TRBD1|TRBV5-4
ASRTGGNSYNEQF
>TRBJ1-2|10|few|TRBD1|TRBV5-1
ASKQGANGYT
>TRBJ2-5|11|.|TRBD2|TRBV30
AWSGTSPETQY
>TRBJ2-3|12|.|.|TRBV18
ASSPDWGTDTQY
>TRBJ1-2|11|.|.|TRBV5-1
ASSLGSRYGYT
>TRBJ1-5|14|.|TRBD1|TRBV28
ASSLSDRGFNQPQH
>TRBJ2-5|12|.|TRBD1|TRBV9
ASSARTGQETQY
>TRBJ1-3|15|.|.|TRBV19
ASSTLTRGNSGNTIY
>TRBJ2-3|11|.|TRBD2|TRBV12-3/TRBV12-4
ASRGGVTDTQY
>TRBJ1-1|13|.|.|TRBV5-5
ASSLWSGLNTEAF
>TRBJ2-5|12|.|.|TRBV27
ASSLSRGGETQY
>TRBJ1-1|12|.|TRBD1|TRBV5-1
ASRDQGANTEAF